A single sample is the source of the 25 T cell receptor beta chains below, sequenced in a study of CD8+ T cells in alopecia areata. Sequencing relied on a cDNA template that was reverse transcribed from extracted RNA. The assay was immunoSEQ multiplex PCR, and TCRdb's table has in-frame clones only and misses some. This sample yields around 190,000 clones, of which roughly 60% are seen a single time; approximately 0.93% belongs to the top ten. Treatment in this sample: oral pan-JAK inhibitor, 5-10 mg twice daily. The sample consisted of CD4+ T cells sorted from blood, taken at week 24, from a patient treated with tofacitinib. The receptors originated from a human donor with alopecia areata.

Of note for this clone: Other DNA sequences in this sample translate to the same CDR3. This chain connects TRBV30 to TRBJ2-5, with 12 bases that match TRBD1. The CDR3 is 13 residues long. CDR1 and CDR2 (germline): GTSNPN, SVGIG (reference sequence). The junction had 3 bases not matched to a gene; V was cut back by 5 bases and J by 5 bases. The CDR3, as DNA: TGTGCCTGGGGGACAGGGGGCTTGGAGACCCAGTACTTC. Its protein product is CAWGTGGLETQYF.

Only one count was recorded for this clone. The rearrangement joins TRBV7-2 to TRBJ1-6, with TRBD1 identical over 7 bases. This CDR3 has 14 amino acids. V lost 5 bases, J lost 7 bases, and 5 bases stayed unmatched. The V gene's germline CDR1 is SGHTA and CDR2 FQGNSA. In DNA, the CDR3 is TGTGCCAGCAGCGCGACAGGGTGGAATTCACCCCTCCACTTT. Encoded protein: CASSATGWNSPLHF.

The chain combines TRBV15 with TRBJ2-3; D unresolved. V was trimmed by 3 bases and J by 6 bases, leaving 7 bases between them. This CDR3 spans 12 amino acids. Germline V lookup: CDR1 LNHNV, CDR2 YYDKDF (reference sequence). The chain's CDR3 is CATSSPVDTQYF. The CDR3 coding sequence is TGTGCCACCAGCAGTCCGGTGGATACGCAGTATTTT.

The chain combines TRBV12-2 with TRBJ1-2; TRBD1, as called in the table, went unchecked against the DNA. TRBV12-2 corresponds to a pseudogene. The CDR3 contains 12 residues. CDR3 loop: CASRPTDRAHTF. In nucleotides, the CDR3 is TGTGCAAGTCGCCCGACAGACAGGGCTCACACCTTC.

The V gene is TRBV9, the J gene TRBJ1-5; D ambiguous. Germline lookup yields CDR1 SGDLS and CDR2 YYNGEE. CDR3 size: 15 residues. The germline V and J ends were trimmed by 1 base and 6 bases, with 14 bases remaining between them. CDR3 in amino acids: CASSVWDWAIQPQHF. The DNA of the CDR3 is TGTGCCAGCAGCGTATGGGATTGGGCGATTCAGCCCCAGCATTTT.

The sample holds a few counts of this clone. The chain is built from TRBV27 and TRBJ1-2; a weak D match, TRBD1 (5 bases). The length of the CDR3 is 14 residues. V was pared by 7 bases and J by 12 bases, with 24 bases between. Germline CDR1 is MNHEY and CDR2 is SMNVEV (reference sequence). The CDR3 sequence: CASMSRVGVGFHTF. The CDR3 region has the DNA TGTGCCAGCATGAGCAGGGTAGGGGTCGGATTCCACACCTTC.

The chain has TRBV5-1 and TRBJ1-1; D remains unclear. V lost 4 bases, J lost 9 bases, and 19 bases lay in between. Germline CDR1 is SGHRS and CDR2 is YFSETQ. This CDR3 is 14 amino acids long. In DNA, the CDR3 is TGCGCCAGCAGCCCGGGAGGACGTCTGGTAAAAGCTTTCTTT. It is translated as CASSPGGRLVKAFF.

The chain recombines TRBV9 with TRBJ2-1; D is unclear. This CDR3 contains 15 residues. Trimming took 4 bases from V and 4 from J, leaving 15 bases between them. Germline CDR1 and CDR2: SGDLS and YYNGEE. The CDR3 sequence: CASSQWLAGYNEQFF. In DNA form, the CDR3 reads TGTGCCAGCAGCCAGTGGTTAGCAGGATACAATGAGCAGTTCTTC.

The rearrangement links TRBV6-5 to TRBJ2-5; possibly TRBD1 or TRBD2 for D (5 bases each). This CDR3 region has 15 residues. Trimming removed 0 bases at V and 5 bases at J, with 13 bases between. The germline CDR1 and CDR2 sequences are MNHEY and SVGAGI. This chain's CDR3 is CASSYSSGRGETQYF. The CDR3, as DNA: TGTGCCAGCAGTTACTCGTCAGGGAGAGGGGAGACCCAGTACTTC.

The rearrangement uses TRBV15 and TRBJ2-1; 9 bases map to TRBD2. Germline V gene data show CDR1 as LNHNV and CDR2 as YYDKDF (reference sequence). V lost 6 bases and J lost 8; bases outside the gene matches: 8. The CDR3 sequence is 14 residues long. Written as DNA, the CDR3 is TGTGCCACCAGGGGTTCTAGCGGGGTGGATGAGCAGTTCTTC. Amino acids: CATRGSSGVDEQFF.

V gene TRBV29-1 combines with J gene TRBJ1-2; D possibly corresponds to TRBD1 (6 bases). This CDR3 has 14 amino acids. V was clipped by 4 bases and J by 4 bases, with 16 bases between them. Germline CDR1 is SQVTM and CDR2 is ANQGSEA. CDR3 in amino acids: CSVGPRGSGYGYTF. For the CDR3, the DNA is TGCAGCGTTGGTCCCAGGGGATCGGGCTATGGCTACACCTTC.

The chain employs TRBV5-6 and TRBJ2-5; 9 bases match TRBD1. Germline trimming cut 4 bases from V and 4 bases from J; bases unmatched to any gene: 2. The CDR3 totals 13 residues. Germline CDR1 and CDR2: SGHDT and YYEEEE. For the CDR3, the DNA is TGTGCCAGCAGCCAGGACAGGGGAGAGACCCAGTACTTC. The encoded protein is CASSQDRGETQYF.

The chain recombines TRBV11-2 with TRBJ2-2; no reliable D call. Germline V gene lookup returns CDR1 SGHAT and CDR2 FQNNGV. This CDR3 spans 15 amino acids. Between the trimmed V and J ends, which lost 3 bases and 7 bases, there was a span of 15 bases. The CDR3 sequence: CASSFPPPGSGELFF. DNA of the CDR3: TGTGCCAGCAGCTTTCCCCCCCCAGGCAGCGGGGAGCTGTTTTTT.

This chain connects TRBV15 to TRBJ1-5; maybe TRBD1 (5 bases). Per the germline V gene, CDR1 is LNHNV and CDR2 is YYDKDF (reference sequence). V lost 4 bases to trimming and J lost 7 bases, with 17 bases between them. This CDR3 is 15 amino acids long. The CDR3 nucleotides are TGTGCCACCAGCAAGTACGACCCCGGGGGGCAGCCCCAGCATTTT. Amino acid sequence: CATSKYDPGGQPQHF. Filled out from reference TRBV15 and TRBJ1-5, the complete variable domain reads DAMVIQNPRYQVTQFGKPVTLSCSQTLNHNVMYWYQQKSSQAPKLLFHYYDKDFNNEADTPDNFQSRRPNTSFCFLDIRSPGLGDTAMYLCATSKYDPGGQPQHFGDGTRLSIL.

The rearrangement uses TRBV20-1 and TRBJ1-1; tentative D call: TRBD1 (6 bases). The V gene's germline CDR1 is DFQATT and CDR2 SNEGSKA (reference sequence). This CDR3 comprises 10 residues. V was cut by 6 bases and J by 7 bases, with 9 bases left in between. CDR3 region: CSARTVEAFF. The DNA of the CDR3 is TGCAGTGCACGGACAGTTGAAGCTTTCTTT.

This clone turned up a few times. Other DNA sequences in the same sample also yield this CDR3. The CDR3 loop is CAWSLSYGYTF. CDR3 nucleotides: TGTGCCTGGAGTCTCTCTTATGGCTACACCTTC. The chain links TRBV30 to TRBJ1-2; D is uncertain. CDR1 is GTSNPN, CDR2 SVGIG, per germline (reference sequence). The V gene lost 2 bases and the J gene lost 5 bases, with 6 bases spanning the gap. The CDR3 contains 11 residues.

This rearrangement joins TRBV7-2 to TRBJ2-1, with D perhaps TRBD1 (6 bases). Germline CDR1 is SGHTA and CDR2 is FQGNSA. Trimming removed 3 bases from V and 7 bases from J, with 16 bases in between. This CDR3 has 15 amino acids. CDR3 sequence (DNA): TGTGCCAGCAGCTTCGGGCAGGGGAAGAGGAATGAGCAGTTCTTC. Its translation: CASSFGQGKRNEQFF. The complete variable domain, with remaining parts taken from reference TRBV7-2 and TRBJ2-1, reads GAGVSQSPSNKVTEKGKDVELRCDPISGHTALYWYRQSLGQGLEFLIYFQGNSAPDKSGLPSDRFSAERTGGSVSTLTIQRTQQEDSAVYLCASSFGQGKRNEQFFGPGTRLTVL.

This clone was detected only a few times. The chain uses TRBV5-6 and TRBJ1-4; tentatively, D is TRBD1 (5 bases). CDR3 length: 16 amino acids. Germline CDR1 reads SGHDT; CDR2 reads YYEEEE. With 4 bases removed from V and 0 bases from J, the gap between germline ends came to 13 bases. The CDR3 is CASSPRTPATNEKLFF. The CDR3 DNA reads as TGTGCCAGCAGCCCCCGGACACCTGCAACTAATGAAAAACTGTTTTTT.

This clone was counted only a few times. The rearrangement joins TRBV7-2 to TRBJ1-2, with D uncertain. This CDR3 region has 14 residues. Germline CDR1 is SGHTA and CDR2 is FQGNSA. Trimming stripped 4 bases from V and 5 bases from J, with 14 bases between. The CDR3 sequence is CASSSSASLYGYTF. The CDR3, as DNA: TGTGCCAGCAGCTCGTCTGCGTCTCTGTATGGCTACACCTTC.

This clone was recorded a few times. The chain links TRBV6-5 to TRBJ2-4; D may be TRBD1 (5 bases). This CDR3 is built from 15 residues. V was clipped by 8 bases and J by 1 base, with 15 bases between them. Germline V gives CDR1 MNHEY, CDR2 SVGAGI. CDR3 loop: CASSVGAPAKNIQYF. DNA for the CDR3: TGTGCCAGCTCGGTAGGGGCCCCGGCCAAAAACATTCAGTACTTC.

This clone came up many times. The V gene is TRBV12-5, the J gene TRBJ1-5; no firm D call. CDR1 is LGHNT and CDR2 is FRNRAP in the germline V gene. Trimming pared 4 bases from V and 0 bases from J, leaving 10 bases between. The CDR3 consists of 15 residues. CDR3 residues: CASGYHGDSNQPQHF. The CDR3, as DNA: TGTGCTAGTGGTTACCACGGGGATAGCAATCAGCCCCAGCATTTT.

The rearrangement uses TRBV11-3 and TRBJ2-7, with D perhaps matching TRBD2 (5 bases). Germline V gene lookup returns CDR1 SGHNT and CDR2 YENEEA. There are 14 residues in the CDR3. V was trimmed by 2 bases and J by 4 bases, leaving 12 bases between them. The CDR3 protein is CASSLSGLSYEQYF. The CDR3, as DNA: TGTGCCAGCAGCTTATCTGGACTTTCATACGAGCAGTACTTC.

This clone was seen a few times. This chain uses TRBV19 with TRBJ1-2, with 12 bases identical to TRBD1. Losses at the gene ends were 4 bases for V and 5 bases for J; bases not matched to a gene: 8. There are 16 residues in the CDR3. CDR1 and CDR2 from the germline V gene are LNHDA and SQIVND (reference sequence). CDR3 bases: TGTGCCAGTAGTAAACCAGGGACAGGGGGCGCGTATGGCTACACCTTC. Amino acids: CASSKPGTGGAYGYTF.

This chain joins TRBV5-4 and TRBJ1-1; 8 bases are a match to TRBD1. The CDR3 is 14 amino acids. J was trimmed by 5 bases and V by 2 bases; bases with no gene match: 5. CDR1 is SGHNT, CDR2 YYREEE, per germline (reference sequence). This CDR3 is CASSLGQGGTEAFF. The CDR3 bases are TGTGCCAGCAGCTTAGGACAGGGAGGGACTGAAGCTTTCTTT.

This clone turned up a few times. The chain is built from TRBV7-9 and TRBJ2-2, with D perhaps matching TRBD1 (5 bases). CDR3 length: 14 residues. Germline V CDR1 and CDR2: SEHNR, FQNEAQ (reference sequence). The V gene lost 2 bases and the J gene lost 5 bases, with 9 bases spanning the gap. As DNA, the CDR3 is TGTGCCAGCAGCTTAAGACAGCTTACCGGGGAGCTGTTTTTT. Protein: CASSLRQLTGELFF.